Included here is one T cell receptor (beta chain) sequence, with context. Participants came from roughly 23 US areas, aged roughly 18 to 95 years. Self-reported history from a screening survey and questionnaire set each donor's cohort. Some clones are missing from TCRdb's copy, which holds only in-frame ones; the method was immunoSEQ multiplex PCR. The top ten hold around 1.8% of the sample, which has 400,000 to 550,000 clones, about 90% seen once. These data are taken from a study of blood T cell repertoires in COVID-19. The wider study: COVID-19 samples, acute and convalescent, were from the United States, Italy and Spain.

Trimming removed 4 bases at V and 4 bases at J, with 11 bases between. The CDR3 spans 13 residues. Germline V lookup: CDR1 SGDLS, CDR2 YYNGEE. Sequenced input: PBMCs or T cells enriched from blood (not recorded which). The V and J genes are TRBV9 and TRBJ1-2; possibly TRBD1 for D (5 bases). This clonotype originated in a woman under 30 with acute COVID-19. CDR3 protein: CASSSDSIYGYTF. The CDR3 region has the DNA TGTGCCAGCAGCTCTGACAGCATCTATGGCTACACCTTC.